This record looks at one T cell receptor (beta chain) sequence and its context. Unmatched junction bases numbered 7, after V lost 0 bases and J lost 8 bases. Per the germline V gene, CDR1 is SGHTS and CDR2 is YDEGEE. The CDR3 extends over 15 amino acids. As originally analysed: Quantification of nucleated cells was approximated via reference gene primer amplification. Generated by immunoSEQ multiplex PCR, the TCRdb table keeps only in-frame clones and is missing some. The V and J calls and clone size were taken over from that table, and D and trimming were inferred from the DNA. Of roughly 150,000 clones in the sample, about four fifths were seen once. The data are from a study of blood T cell repertoires in COVID-19. Turning to the study itself: Italy, Spain and the United States were the sources of the convalescent and acute COVID-19 samples.

This TCR derives from a man between 65 and 85 years old who had recovered from COVID-19. The sample taken for sequencing was peripheral blood. This chain links TRBV5-8 with TRBJ1-4; 7 positions match TRBD1. The CDR3 protein is CASSLGQGSGEKLFF. DNA for the CDR3: TGTGCCAGCAGCTTGGGACAGGGAAGTGGAGAAAAACTGTTTTTT.